Listed below are T cell receptor beta chains from one sample, sequenced in a study of blood T cells in healthy people across ages. TCRdb recomputed calls from the 5' RACE reads with MiXCR, one row per CDR3 protein. This table holds about 1,500,000 distinct CDR3 sequences, roughly 27% found once. The sequenced material came from blood. These receptors all stem from a woman between 25 and 40 years old in good health. Each CDR3 is given with its conserved first and last residue. D genes are given only for firm matches. Size values are once, few and many counts, or a class for expanded clones, and some rows have none.

TRBV5-6,TRBD1,TRBJ1-5,-,CASSRQGRAQPQHF,TGTGCCAGCAGCCGACAGGGGAGGGCTCAGCCCCAGCATTTT
TRBV7-2,TRBD1,TRBJ2-2,-,CASSSRDRVPGELFF,TGTGCCAGCAGCTCCCGGGACAGGGTCCCCGGGGAGCTGTTTTTT
TRBV6-4,-,TRBJ1-5,-,CASSVVRNQPQHF,TGTGCCAGCAGTGTAGTGAGGAATCAGCCCCAGCATTTT
TRBV6-5,-,TRBJ1-2,few,CASSYSSQGSRGGYTF,TGTGCCAGCAGTTACTCGTCCCAGGGGTCACGGGGTGGCTACACCTTC
TRBV6-2/TRBV6-3,TRBD1,TRBJ2-1,few,CASRPTGDLYNEQFF,TGTGCCAGCAGACCTACAGGGGACCTCTACAATGAGCAGTTCTTC
TRBV3-1,-,TRBJ2-3,few,CASSQEKGEADTQYF,TGTGCCAGCAGCCAAGAGAAAGGAGAAGCAGATACGCAGTATTTT
TRBV5-1,TRBD2,TRBJ2-7,-,CASSLGSAGGEEKYF,TGCGCCAGCAGCTTGGGGTCGGCGGGAGGTGAGGAGAAGTACTTC
TRBV7-2,TRBD2,TRBJ2-7,-,CASSLGLADKYEQYF,TGTGCCAGCAGCTTAGGACTAGCGGATAAGTACGAGCAGTACTTC
TRBV5-1,TRBD1,TRBJ1-1,-,CASSPSQGAMNTEAFF,TGCGCCAGCAGTCCTTCACAGGGGGCTATGAACACTGAAGCTTTCTTT
TRBV11-2,TRBD2,TRBJ2-5,many,CASSRSPGTSGGSQETQYF,TGTGCCAGCAGCCGATCCCCTGGGACTAGCGGGGGGTCCCAAGAGACCCAGTACTTC
TRBV7-9,TRBD1,TRBJ2-5,few,CASSLSGTALHRETQYF,TGTGCCAGCAGCTTAAGTGGGACAGCCCTACATCGGGAGACCCAGTACTTC
TRBV29-1,-,TRBJ2-1,-,CSASEGFGSPLFF,TGCAGCGCTTCTGAGGGTTTCGGTTCACCCCTCTTCTTC
TRBV10-3,-,TRBJ1-5,few,CAISEIGQPQHF,TGTGCCATCAGTGAGATCGGGCAGCCCCAGCATTTT
TRBV20-1,-,TRBJ2-3,-,CSAGKTDTQYF,TGCAGTGCTGGGAAGACAGATACGCAGTATTTT
TRBV12-3/TRBV12-4,-,TRBJ2-3,-,CASSSFTLHTDTQYF,TGTGCCAGCAGTTCTTTCACTCTTCACACAGATACGCAGTATTTT
TRBV6-1,-,TRBJ2-7,many,CASSRGISYEQYF,TGTGCCAGCAGCCGAGGGATTTCCTACGAGCAGTACTTC
TRBV6-2/TRBV6-3,-,TRBJ2-3,-,CASRLSGADTQYF,TGTGCCAGCAGGCTAAGTGGAGCGGATACGCAGTATTTT
TRBV7-2,-,TRBJ2-7,many,CASSLYNYEQYF,TGTGCCAGCAGCCTCTACAACTACGAGCAGTACTTC
TRBV7-9,TRBD1,TRBJ1-1,few,CASSQRRGLNTEAFF,TGTGCCAGCAGCCAAAGGAGGGGGCTGAACACTGAAGCTTTCTTT
TRBV30,-,TRBJ2-7,few,CAWSVLGEVQYF,TGTGCCTGGAGTGTACTAGGGGAGGTGCAGTACTTC
TRBV6-1,-,TRBJ1-1,-,CASSDPLGGAMNTEAFF,TGTGCCAGCAGTGACCCACTGGGGGGCGCGATGAACACTGAAGCTTTCTTT
TRBV4-3,TRBD2,TRBJ2-5,many,CASSQDQGAGGSIETQYF,TGCGCCAGCAGCCAAGATCAAGGTGCGGGAGGGAGTATAGAGACCCAGTACTTC
TRBV7-2,TRBD1,TRBJ1-3,-,CASSLSGQGIWGNTIYF,TGTGCCAGCAGCTTATCGGGACAGGGGATTTGGGGAAACACCATATATTTT
TRBV27,TRBD2,TRBJ2-1,-,CASSLIPGGTNEQFF,TGTGCCAGCAGTTTAATCCCGGGGGGGACCAATGAGCAGTTCTTC
TRBV10-3,-,TRBJ2-7,many,CAISWTPQEQYF,TGTGCCATCAGCTGGACTCCGCAGGAGCAGTACTTC
TRBV15,TRBD1,TRBJ1-5,few,CATSRDRALSNQPQHF,TGTGCCACCAGCCGGGACAGGGCTCTCAGCAATCAGCCCCAGCATTTT
TRBV4-1,TRBD2,TRBJ2-4,few,CASAGGLAKNIQYF,TGCGCCAGCGCGGGGGGGCTAGCCAAAAACATTCAGTACTTC
TRBV7-2,-,TRBJ1-2,-,CASSFKVLGGYTF,TGTGCCAGCAGCTTTAAGGTTCTCGGTGGCTACACCTTC
TRBV3-1,TRBD2,TRBJ2-4,-,CANLAGGSDIQYF,TGTGCCAACCTAGCGGGGGGGTCGGACATTCAGTACTTC
TRBV12-5,TRBD2,TRBJ2-1,few,CASGWTRDEQFF,TGTGCTAGTGGTTGGACTAGAGATGAGCAGTTCTTC
TRBV6-6,TRBD1,TRBJ1-2,many,CASSRTGENYGYTF,TGTGCCAGCAGCCGGACAGGGGAGAATTATGGCTACACCTTC
TRBV18,-,TRBJ1-2,-,CASSPGEDSLGYGYTF,TGTGCCAGCTCACCGGGGGAGGACAGTCTCGGCTATGGCTACACCTTC
TRBV5-1,TRBD1,TRBJ2-7,many,CASGFDRQGGSYEQYF,TGCGCCAGCGGATTCGATAGACAGGGGGGCAGCTACGAGCAGTACTTC
TRBV20-1,TRBD1,TRBJ1-2,few,CSAMSRGDYGYTF,TGCAGTGCTATGAGCAGGGGGGATTATGGCTACACCTTC
TRBV6-1,-,TRBJ1-2,few,CASSEGGGSNYGYTF,TGTGCCAGCAGTGAAGGAGGCGGGTCTAACTATGGCTACACCTTC
TRBV12-3/TRBV12-4,-,TRBJ2-6,few,CASSLYGHLASGANVLTF,TGTGCCAGCAGTTTATACGGACACCTCGCCTCTGGGGCCAACGTCCTGACTTTC
TRBV29-1,-,TRBJ2-3,many,CSVALVPDTQYF,TGCAGCGTGGCGCTGGTCCCAGATACGCAGTATTTT
TRBV7-9,TRBD1,TRBJ2-5,-,CASSTGQWGWTQYF,TGTGCCAGCAGCACGGGACAGTGGGGTTGGACCCAGTACTTC
TRBV4-2,-,TRBJ2-6,many,CASSPAGQGISGANVLTF,TGTGCCAGCAGCCCAGCGGGGCAGGGGATATCTGGGGCCAACGTCCTGACTTTC
TRBV3-1,-,TRBJ2-3,few,CASSQEEARDTDTQYF,TGTGCCAGCAGCCAAGAAGAAGCAAGGGACACAGATACGCAGTATTTT
TRBV12-3/TRBV12-4,-,TRBJ1-6,many,CASSRTRNSPLHF,TGTGCCAGCAGCCGGACCAGGAATTCACCCCTCCACTTT
TRBV14,TRBD2,TRBJ2-7,few,CASRSTLAGVSYEQYF,TGTGCCAGCAGGTCAACACTAGCGGGAGTATCCTACGAGCAGTACTTC
TRBV5-1,-,TRBJ2-1,many,CASSLRPGGGNEQFF,TGCGCCAGCAGCTTGAGGCCAGGGGGGGGGAATGAGCAGTTCTTC
TRBV6-5,-,TRBJ2-4,many,CASSEKVKNIQYF,TGTGCCAGTAGCGAAAAAGTCAAAAACATTCAGTACTTC
TRBV6-5,-,TRBJ2-5,many,CASSYSSYQETQYF,TGTGCCAGCAGTTACAGCAGCTACCAAGAGACCCAGTACTTC
TRBV5-1,-,TRBJ2-1,many,CASSLVDGGSFYNEQFF,TGCGCCAGCAGCTTGGTGGACGGGGGTTCCTTCTACAATGAGCAGTTCTTC
TRBV5-1,-,TRBJ2-7,-,CASSLQGGWVSYEQYF,TGCGCCAGCAGCTTGCAGGGGGGATGGGTTTCCTACGAGCAGTACTTC
TRBV12-3/TRBV12-4,TRBD1,TRBJ1-1,-,CASSQDRGPTEAFF,TGTGCCAGCAGTCAAGACAGGGGTCCCACTGAAGCTTTCTTT
TRBV30,TRBD1,TRBJ2-1,-,CAWSEGALRFEQFF,TGTGCCTGGAGTGAGGGGGCCCTTCGGTTCGAGCAGTTCTTC
TRBV18,TRBD1,TRBJ2-1,many,CASSLPTGNYNEQFF,TGTGCCAGCTCACTACCGACAGGGAACTACAATGAGCAGTTCTTC
TRBV7-6,TRBD2,TRBJ2-1,-,CASSFETSPYNEQFF,TGTGCCAGCAGCTTTGAGACTAGCCCGTACAATGAGCAGTTCTTC
TRBV12-3/TRBV12-4,TRBD2,TRBJ2-5,few,CASSSTGGGAETQYF,TGTGCCAGCAGTTCTACGGGGGGGGGAGCAGAGACCCAGTACTTC
TRBV7-2,-,TRBJ2-7,many,CASSLGSSVPSYEQYF,TGTGCCAGCAGCTTAGGATCTAGCGTACCTTCCTACGAGCAGTACTTC
TRBV19,-,TRBJ1-1,-,CASSIEGTLDEAFF,TGTGCCAGTAGTATAGAGGGAACCCTCGATGAAGCTTTCTTT
TRBV4-1,-,TRBJ1-2,-,CASSQGLRNGYTF,TGCGCCAGCAGCCAAGGTCTTCGGAATGGCTACACCTTC